This T cell receptor beta chain comes out of a study of neoadjuvant nivolumab and ipilimumab in lung cancer. Study details: Nivolumab 3 mg/kg was given days 1, 15 and 29, plus ipilimumab 1 mg/kg day 1 in combination. Overall study findings and caveats: Only a small number of samples underwent TCR sequencing. Only two of four nivolumab-treated tumors gained richness and clonality by surgery. TCR clonality did not significantly correlate with pathologic tumor regression.

Sequencing was performed with immunoSEQ multiplex PCR; in TCRdb, only in-frame clones are kept and a portion is missing. The sample shows tens of thousands of clones, approximately 77% of them seen only once. On this clone: Antigen specificity is unknown.

Germline V gene lookup returns CDR1 LGHNA and CDR2 YSLEER. Unmatched junction bases numbered 10, after V lost 0 bases and J lost 2 bases. The length of the CDR3 is 17 residues. The origin of this receptor is an adult with non-small cell lung cancer. The specimen was peripheral blood, collected before neoadjuvant nivolumab, alone or with ipilimumab. The chain recombines TRBV4-3 with TRBJ2-7; TRBD2 matches at 7 bases. The CDR3: CASSQEVVSGATYEQYF. For the CDR3, the DNA is TGCGCCAGCAGCCAAGAGGTTGTGAGCGGGGCCACCTACGAGCAGTACTTC.